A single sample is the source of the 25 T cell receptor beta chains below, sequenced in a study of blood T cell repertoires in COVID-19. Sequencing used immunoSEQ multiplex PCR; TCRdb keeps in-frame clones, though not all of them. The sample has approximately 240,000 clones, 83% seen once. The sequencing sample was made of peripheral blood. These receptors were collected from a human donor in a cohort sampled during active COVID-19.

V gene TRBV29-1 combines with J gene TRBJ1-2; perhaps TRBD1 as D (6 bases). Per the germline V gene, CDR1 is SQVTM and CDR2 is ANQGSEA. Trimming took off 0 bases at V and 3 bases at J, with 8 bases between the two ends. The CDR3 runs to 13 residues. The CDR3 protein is CSVEDRGDYGYTF. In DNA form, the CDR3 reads TGCAGCGTTGAAGACAGGGGCGACTATGGCTACACCTTC.

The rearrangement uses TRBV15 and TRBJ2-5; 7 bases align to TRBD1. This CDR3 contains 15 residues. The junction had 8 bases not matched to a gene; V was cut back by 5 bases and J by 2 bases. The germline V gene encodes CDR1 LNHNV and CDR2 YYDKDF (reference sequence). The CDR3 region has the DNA TGTGCCACCAGCGTCCCCGGGACAGATCAAGAGACCCAGTACTTC. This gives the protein CATSVPGTDQETQYF.

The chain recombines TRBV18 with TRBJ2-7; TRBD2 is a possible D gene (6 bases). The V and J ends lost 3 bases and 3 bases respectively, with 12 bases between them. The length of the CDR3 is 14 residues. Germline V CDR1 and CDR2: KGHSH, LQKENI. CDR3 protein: CASSPRQGGYEQYF. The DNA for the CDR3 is TGTGCCAGCTCACCCAGGCAGGGAGGCTACGAGCAGTACTTC.

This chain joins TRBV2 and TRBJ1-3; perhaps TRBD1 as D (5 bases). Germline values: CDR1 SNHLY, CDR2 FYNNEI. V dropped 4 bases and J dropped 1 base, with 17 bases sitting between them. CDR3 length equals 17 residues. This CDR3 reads CASSVFSSGRSGNTIYF. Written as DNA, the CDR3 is TGTGCCAGCAGTGTTTTTTCGTCAGGGCGGTCTGGAAACACCATATATTTT.

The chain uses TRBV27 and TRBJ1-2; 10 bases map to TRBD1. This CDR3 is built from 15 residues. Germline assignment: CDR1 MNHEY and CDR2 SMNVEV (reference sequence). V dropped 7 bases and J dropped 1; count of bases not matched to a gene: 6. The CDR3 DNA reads TGTGCCAGCATGGGGGACAGGGGATATAACTATGGCTACACCTTC. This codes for CASMGDRGYNYGYTF.

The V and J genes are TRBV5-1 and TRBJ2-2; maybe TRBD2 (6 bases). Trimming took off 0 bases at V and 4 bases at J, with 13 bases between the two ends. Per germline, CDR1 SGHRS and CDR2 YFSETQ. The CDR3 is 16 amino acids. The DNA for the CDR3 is TGCGCCAGCAGCTTGGGCGCCGGGAGAGGCACCGGGGAGCTGTTTTTT. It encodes CASSLGAGRGTGELFF. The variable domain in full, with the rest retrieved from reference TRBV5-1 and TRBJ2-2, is KAGVTQTPRYLIKTRGQQVTLSCSPISGHRSVSWYQQTPGQGLQFLFEYFSETQRNKGNFPGRFSGRQFSNSRSEMNVSTLELGDSALYLCASSLGAGRGTGELFFGEGSRLTVL.

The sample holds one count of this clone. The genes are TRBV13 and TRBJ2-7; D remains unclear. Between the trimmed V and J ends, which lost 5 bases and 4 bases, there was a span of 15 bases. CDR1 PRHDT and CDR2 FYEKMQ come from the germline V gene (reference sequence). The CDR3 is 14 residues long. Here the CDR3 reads CASSRPGGGYEQYF. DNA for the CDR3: TGTGCCAGCAGCCGCCCGGGTGGTGGTTACGAGCAGTACTTC.

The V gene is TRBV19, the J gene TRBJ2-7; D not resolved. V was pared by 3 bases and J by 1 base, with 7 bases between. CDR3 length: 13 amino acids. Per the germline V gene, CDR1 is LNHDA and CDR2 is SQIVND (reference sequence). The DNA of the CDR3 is TGTGCCAGTAGTATTGATCGGTCCTACGAGCAGTACTTC. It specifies CASSIDRSYEQYF.

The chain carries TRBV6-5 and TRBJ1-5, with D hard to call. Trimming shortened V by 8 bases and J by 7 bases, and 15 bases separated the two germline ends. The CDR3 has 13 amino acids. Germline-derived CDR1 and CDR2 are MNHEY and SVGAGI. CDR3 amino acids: CASRRGSTQPQHF. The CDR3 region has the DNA TGTGCCAGCCGTCGGGGATCGACGCAGCCCCAGCATTTT.

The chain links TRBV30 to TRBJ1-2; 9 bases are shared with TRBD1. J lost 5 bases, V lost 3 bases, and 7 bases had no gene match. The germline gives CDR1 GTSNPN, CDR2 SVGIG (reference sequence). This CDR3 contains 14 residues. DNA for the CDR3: TGTGCCTGGAGAACGACAGGGGGAACGTATGGCTACACCTTC. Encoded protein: CAWRTTGGTYGYTF.

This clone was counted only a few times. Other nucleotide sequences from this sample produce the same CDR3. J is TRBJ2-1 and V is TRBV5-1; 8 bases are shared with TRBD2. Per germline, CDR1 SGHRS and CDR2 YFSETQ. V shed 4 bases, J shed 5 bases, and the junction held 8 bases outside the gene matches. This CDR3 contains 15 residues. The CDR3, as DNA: TGCGCCAGCAGCCCTACTAGCGGAGGTAACAATGAGCAGTTCTTC. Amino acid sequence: CASSPTSGGNNEQFF.

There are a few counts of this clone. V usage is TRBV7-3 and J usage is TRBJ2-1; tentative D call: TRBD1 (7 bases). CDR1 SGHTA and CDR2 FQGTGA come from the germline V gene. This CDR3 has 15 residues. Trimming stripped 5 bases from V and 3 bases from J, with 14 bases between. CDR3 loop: CASSQNQGGYNEQFF. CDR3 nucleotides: TGTGCCAGCAGCCAGAATCAGGGGGGCTACAATGAGCAGTTCTTC.

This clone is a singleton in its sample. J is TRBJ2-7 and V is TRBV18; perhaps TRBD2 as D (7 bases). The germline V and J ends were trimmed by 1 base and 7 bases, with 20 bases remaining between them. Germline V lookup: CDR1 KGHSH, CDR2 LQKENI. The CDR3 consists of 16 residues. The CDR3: CASSPRVRGGGREQYF. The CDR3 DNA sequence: TGTGCCAGCTCACCACGAGTGAGAGGGGGGGGACGGGAGCAGTACTTC.

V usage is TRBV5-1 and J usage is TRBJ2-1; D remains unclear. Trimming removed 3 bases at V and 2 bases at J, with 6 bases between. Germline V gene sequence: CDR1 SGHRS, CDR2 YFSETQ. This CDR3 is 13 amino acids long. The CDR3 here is CASSSTTYNEQFF. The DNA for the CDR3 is TGCGCCAGCAGCTCGACAACCTACAATGAGCAGTTCTTC. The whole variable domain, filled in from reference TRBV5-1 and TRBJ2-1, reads KAGVTQTPRYLIKTRGQQVTLSCSPISGHRSVSWYQQTPGQGLQFLFEYFSETQRNKGNFPGRFSGRQFSNSRSEMNVSTLELGDSALYLCASSSTTYNEQFFGPGTRLTVL.

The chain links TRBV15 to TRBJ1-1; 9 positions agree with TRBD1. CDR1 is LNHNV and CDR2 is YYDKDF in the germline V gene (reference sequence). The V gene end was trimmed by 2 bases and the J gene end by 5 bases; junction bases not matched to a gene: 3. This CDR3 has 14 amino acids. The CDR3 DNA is TGTGCCACCAGCAGATTACAGGGGGCAACTGAAGCTTTCTTT. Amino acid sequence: CATSRLQGATEAFF.

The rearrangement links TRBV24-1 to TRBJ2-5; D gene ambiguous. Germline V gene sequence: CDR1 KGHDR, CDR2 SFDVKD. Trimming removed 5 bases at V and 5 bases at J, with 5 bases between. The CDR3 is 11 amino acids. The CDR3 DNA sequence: TGTGCCACCAGTGCTGCGGAGACCCAGTACTTC. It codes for CATSAAETQYF.

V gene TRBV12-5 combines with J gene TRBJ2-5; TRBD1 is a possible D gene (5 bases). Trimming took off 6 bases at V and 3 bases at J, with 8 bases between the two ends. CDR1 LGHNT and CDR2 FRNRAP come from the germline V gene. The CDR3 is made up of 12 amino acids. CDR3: CASGPTEETQYF. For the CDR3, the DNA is TGTGCTAGTGGACCGACAGAAGAGACCCAGTACTTC.

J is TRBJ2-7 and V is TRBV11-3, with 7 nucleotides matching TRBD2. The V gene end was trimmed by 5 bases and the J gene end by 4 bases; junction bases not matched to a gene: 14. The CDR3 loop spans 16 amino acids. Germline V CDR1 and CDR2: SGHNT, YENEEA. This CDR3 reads CASSRHIAGPSYEQYF. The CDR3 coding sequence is TGTGCCAGCAGCCGTCACATAGCGGGCCCTTCTTACGAGCAGTACTTC.

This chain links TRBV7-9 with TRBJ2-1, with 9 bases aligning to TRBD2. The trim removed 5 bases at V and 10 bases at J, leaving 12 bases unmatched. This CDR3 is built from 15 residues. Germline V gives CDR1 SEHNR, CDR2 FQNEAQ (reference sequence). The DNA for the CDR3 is TGTGCCAGCAGCCCCAGGGTTAGCGGGAGAGACGAGCAGTTCTTC. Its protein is CASSPRVSGRDEQFF.

The CDR3 sequence is CASSQQGALGYTF. The CDR3, as DNA: TGTGCCAGCAGCCAACAGGGGGCTCTAGGCTACACCTTC. The chain has TRBV25-1 and TRBJ1-2; 9 bases map to TRBD1. This CDR3 is built from 13 residues. The V and J ends lost 6 bases and 8 bases, in that order; junction bases with no gene match: 7. CDR1 is MGHDK and CDR2 is SYGVNS in the germline V gene.

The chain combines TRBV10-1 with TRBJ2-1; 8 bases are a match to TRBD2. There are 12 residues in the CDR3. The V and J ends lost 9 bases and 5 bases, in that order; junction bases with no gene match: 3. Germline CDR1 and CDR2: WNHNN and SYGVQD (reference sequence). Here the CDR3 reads CASSGAHNEQFF. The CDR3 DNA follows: TGCGCCAGTAGCGGGGCCCACAATGAGCAGTTCTTC.

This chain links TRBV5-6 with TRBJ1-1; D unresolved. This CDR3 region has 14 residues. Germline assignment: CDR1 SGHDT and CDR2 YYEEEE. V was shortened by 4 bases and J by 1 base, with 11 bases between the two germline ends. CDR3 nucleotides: TGTGCCAGCAGCCGGGTGGGTGAGAACACTGAAGCTTTCTTT. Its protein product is CASSRVGENTEAFF. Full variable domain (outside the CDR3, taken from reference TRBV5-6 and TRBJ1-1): DAGVTQSPTHLIKTRGQQVTLRCSPKSGHDTVSWYQQALGQGPQFIFQYYEEEERQRGNFPDRFSGHQFPNYSSELNVNALLLGDSALYLCASSRVGENTEAFFGQGTRLTVV.

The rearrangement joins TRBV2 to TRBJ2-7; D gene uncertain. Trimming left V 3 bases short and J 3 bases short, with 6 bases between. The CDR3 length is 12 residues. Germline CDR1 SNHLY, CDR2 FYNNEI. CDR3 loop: CASSESFYEQYF. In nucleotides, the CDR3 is TGTGCCAGCAGTGAGAGTTTCTACGAGCAGTACTTC.

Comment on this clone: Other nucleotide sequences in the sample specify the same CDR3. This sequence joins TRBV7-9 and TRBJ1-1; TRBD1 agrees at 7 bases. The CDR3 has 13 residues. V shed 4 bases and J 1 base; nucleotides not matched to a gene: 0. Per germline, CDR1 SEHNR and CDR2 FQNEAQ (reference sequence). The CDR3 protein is CASSYRGNTEAFF. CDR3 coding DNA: TGTGCCAGCAGCTACAGGGGGAACACTGAAGCTTTCTTT.

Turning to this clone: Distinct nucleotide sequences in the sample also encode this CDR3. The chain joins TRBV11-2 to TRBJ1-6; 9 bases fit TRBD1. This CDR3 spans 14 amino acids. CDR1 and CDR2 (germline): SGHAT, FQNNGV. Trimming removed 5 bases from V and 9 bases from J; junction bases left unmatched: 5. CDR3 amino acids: CASSSGQGSSPLHF. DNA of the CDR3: TGTGCCAGCAGCAGCGGACAGGGGAGTTCACCCCTCCACTTT.